The clone carrying this T cell receptor (beta chain) was seen at least ten times. The sample belongs to a study of immune characterization of retroperitoneal liposarcoma. The V end lost 5 bases, the J end lost 1 base, and 8 bases lay between the germline ends. The CDR3 is 13 amino acids. The germline V gene encodes CDR1 SGHTA and CDR2 FQGNSA. TCRdb reanalysed the PCR reads using MiXCR and keeps one entry per CDR3 protein. The table includes 9,500 to 13,000 distinct CDR3 sequences, approximately 30% detected once. Source material: tumor tissue. The receptor was isolated from a male donor with retroperitoneal liposarcoma. This rearrangement joins TRBV7-2 to TRBJ1-1, with D perhaps TRBD1 (6 bases). For the CDR3, the DNA is TGTGCCAGCAGCCAGGGACAGAACACTGAAGCTTTCTTT. Translation gives CASSQGQNTEAFF.